One sample yielded the 18 T cell receptor beta chains listed below, sequenced in a study of spatial heterogeneity in lung cancer. The time point: sample taken at primary tumor resection. Whole RNA, isolated from tumor, nontumor lung or frozen PBMC, was sequenced without prior sorting. TCRdb ran MiXCR on the 5' RACE reads and lists one entry per CDR3 protein. The profile shows 11,000 or so distinct CDR3 sequences, nearly 4% of them singletons. Sequenced material: normal lung tissue next to the tumor, taken at surgery. The receptor set was obtained from a male donor with early-stage non-small cell lung cancer.

This clonotype was counted many times. Since the library was made to target alpha chains, this beta chain is a stray read and its abundance is not meaningful. The rearrangement joins TRBV4-2 to TRBJ2-1; TRBD2 matches at 10 bases. The CDR3 runs 15 residues. In germline, CDR1 is LGHNA, CDR2 YNFKEQ. Unmatched junction bases numbered 6, after V lost 4 bases and J lost 6 bases. As DNA, the CDR3 is TGTGCCAGCAGCCCAAGCGGGAGGGCCTCCAATGAGCAGTTCTTC. This codes for CASSPSGRASNEQFF.

This clonotype was counted ten times or more. This beta chain represents an off-target read in a library built for alpha chains; its size is of limited meaning. The CDR3 DNA reads as TGTGCCAGCAGCTCCGGAGGGGGGCCCCTGACCGGGGAGCTGTTTTTT. Encoded protein: CASSSGGGPLTGELFF. This chain joins TRBV7-9 and TRBJ2-2; D might be TRBD1 or TRBD2, each matching 6 bases. Germline CDR1 SEHNR, CDR2 FQNEAQ (reference sequence). The CDR3 covers 16 residues. V shed 4 bases and J shed 5 bases, with 17 bases lying between them. Complete variable domain (other parts from reference TRBV7-9 and TRBJ2-2): DTGVSQNPRHKITKRGQNVTFRCDPISEHNRLYWYRQTLGQGPEFLTYFQNEAQLEKSRLLSDRFSAERPKGSFSTLEIQRTEQGDSAMYLCASSSGGGPLTGELFFGEGSRLTVL.

This clonotype is categorized as medium-sized. Since the library was made to target alpha chains, this beta chain is a stray read and its abundance is not meaningful. The V and J genes are TRBV20-1 and TRBJ2-3; D possibly corresponds to TRBD1 (5 bases). The CDR3 loop spans 16 amino acids. V lost 2 bases and J 1 base, leaving 16 bases between the germline ends. In germline, CDR1 is DFQATT, CDR2 SNEGSKA (reference sequence). The CDR3 bases are TGCAGTGCTAGACCCTCAGGGAAGATCGGCACAGATACGCAGTATTTT. As protein: CSARPSGKIGTDTQYF.

This clonotype was recorded at least ten times. This beta chain is a stray read from a library made for alpha chains; its abundance is not meaningful. The rearrangement joins TRBV5-1 to TRBJ2-1; D gene unclear. The length of the CDR3 is 15 residues. In germline, CDR1 is SGHRS, CDR2 YFSETQ. The ends were cut back, 2 bases at V and 6 bases at J, with 15 bases in the middle. The CDR3 bases are TGCGCCAGCAGCTTCGGTGGTGGTGCGGTCAATGAGCAGTTCTTC. Amino acids: CASSFGGGAVNEQFF.

In this sample, this clonotype is medium-sized. This beta chain is off target for a library built for alpha chains, so its abundance means little. The chain has TRBV24-1 and TRBJ1-6; D is uncertain. CDR1 and CDR2 from the germline V gene are KGHDR and SFDVKD. With 4 bases removed from V and 7 bases from J, the gap between germline ends came to 10 bases. CDR3 length: 14 amino acids. CDR3 nucleotide sequence: TGTGCCACCAGTGAAGGTTTCCCCAATTCACCCCTCCACTTT. It translates to CATSEGFPNSPLHF.

This clonotype was found many times. This beta chain is an off-target read within a library intended for alpha chains, so its frequency means little. The rearrangement joins TRBV20-1 to TRBJ2-3; no clear D gene. The CDR3 contains 14 residues. Germline V gives CDR1 DFQATT, CDR2 SNEGSKA (reference sequence). V was cut by 5 bases and J by 4 bases, with 16 bases left in between. The CDR3, as DNA: TGCAGTGCTGGTGATTGGGAAGGCGCAGATACGCAGTATTTT. Protein: CSAGDWEGADTQYF.

At least ten counts were recorded for this clonotype. In a library made to pick up alpha chains, this beta chain is a stray read with a size that means little. J is TRBJ1-1 and V is TRBV25-1; D is possibly TRBD1 (5 bases). In germline, CDR1 is MGHDK, CDR2 SYGVNS. The CDR3 sequence is 13 residues long. V lost 4 bases to trimming and J lost 1 base, with 7 bases between them. CDR3 sequence (DNA): TGTGCCAGCAGTGCCGGACAGAACACTGAAGCTTTCTTT. Amino acids: CASSAGQNTEAFF.

This clonotype was counted ten times or more. The size of this beta chain means little, since it is a stray read in a library made for alpha chains. The genes are TRBV11-2 and TRBJ1-6, with TRBD1 matching over 9 bases. The V gene end was trimmed by 0 bases and the J gene end by 8 bases; junction bases not matched to a gene: 8. Germline assignment: CDR1 SGHAT and CDR2 FQNNGV. The CDR3 contains 17 residues. The CDR3 protein is CASSLDLWTGDHSPLHF. The CDR3 DNA reads as TGTGCCAGCAGCTTAGATCTTTGGACAGGGGATCATTCACCCCTCCACTTT.

This clonotype was seen more than once but under ten times. For a library built for alpha chains, this beta chain is a stray read; little rests on its size. The gene calls are TRBV12-3 or TRBV12-4 and TRBJ1-2, with 10 bases lining up with TRBD1. The V segment lost 5 bases and the J segment 4 bases; nucleotides outside the gene matches: 10. The CDR3 runs to 16 residues. The CDR3 region has the DNA TGTGCCAGCAGTCCCTTTGACAGGGGGCGAACCTATGGCTACACCTTC. This codes for CASSPFDRGRTYGYTF.

This clonotype is classed as medium-sized. In a library made to pick up alpha chains, this beta chain is a stray read with a size that means little. The chain combines TRBV20-1 with TRBJ1-5; unclear D gene. The CDR3 contains 12 residues. The V end was cut by 3 bases, the J end by 1 base, with 4 bases between. The germline gives CDR1 DFQATT, CDR2 SNEGSKA (reference sequence). The CDR3 reads CSASKSNQPQHF. CDR3 sequence (DNA): TGCAGTGCTAGTAAGAGCAATCAGCCCCAGCATTTT.

The sample holds many counts of this clonotype. The size of this beta chain means little, since it is a stray read in a library made for alpha chains. The chain employs TRBV10-3 and TRBJ2-5; maybe TRBD2 (5 bases). V lost 3 bases to trimming and J lost 2 bases, with 10 bases between them. Germline values: CDR1 ENHRY, CDR2 SYGVKD. There are 14 residues in the CDR3. Written as DNA, the CDR3 is TGTGCCATCAGTGACAGAGGGCTACAAGAGACCCAGTACTTC. It codes for CAISDRGLQETQYF.

Many counts were recorded for this clonotype. This beta chain is a stray sequence in a library constructed for alpha chains; its clone size is not meaningful. The chain has TRBV4-1 and TRBJ2-1, with TRBD2 matching over 14 bases. V dropped 3 bases and J dropped 6; count of bases not matched to a gene: 1. CDR1 and CDR2 from the germline V gene are MGHRA and YSYEKL. The CDR3 spans 15 residues. CDR3 amino acids: CASSHGTSGGNEQFF. Here the CDR3 DNA reads TGCGCCAGCAGCCACGGGACTAGCGGGGGCAATGAGCAGTTCTTC.

This clonotype is labeled as medium-sized. This beta chain is a stray sequence in a library constructed for alpha chains; its clone size is not meaningful. This sequence joins TRBV6-5 and TRBJ1-4; D gene ambiguous. Germline CDR1 reads MNHEY; CDR2 reads SVGAGI. The CDR3 totals 13 residues. The CDR3 sequence is CAVGAATNEKLFF. The CDR3 nucleotides are TGTGCTGTGGGAGCCGCAACTAATGAAAAACTGTTTTTT.

In its sample, this clonotype was seen many times. With the library built for alpha chains, this beta chain is off target and its frequency is not meaningful. This chain joins TRBV20-1 and TRBJ2-1, with 14 nucleotides matching TRBD2. This CDR3 has 19 amino acids. Looked up from germline, CDR1 is DFQATT and CDR2 is SNEGSKA (reference sequence). The V gene end was trimmed by 0 bases and the J gene end by 8 bases; junction bases not matched to a gene: 15. CDR3 sequence reads: CSARDSPPTSGGAWDEQFF. For the CDR3, the DNA is TGCAGTGCTAGAGATAGCCCGCCGACTAGCGGGGGGGCATGGGATGAGCAGTTCTTC.

This clonotype was recorded many times. Because this beta chain is a stray read in a library intended to capture alpha chains, its abundance should not be given much weight. V usage is TRBV5-1 and J usage is TRBJ2-2; D is undetermined. This CDR3 comprises 14 residues. CDR1 and CDR2 (germline): SGHRS, YFSETQ. The V and J ends lost 0 bases and 1 base respectively, with 4 bases between them. The CDR3 DNA reads TGCGCCAGCAGCTTGGCCCAGAACACCGGGGAGCTGTTTTTT. This encodes CASSLAQNTGELFF.

This clonotype was counted between two and nine times. Germline and junction disagree at one end, which may indicate a read error. This beta chain represents an off-target read in a library built for alpha chains; its size is of limited meaning. The chain recombines TRBV7-9 with TRBJ2-2; 9 bases agree with TRBD1. Per germline, CDR1 SEHNR and CDR2 FQNEAQ (reference sequence). This CDR3 spans 12 amino acids. Written as DNA, the CDR3 is TGCGCCAGCAGGACAGGGGCGGGGGAGCTGTTTTTT. It is translated as CASRTGAGELFF.

This clonotype has just a few counts. This beta chain is a stray read from a library made for alpha chains; its abundance is not meaningful. V is TRBV6-1 and J is TRBJ2-3; D might be TRBD1 (6 bases). The CDR3 is 16 residues long. The V end was cut by 5 bases, the J end by 5 bases, with 20 bases between. Looked up from germline, CDR1 is MNHNS and CDR2 is SASEGT. The CDR3 loop reads CASSTQGKVKIDTQYF. CDR3 in DNA: TGTGCCAGCAGTACTCAGGGGAAGGTCAAAATAGATACGCAGTATTTT.

By share, this clonotype counts as medium-sized. With the library built for alpha chains, this beta chain is off target and its frequency is not meaningful. This chain uses TRBV19 with TRBJ1-2; no firm D call. Trimming stripped 2 bases from V and 4 bases from J, with 14 bases between. Germline CDR1 and CDR2: LNHDA and SQIVND (reference sequence). CDR3 length: 15 amino acids. For the CDR3, the DNA is TGTGCCAGTAGTATACGAGTTCGGGGATCCTATGGCTACACCTTC. It specifies CASSIRVRGSYGYTF.